Here is one T cell receptor beta chain with its context. The antigen is not known. The time point here: pre-treatment baseline. Patients had no prior systemic cancer treatment, immunosuppressants or other active cancers. The CDR3 is 18 residues long. Germline assignment: CDR1 SGDLS and CDR2 YYNGEE. V was pared by 0 bases and J by 1 base, with 18 bases between. Libraries were prepared by immunoSEQ multiplex PCR; TCRdb keeps only in-frame clonotypes and omits some of them. The table includes roughly 7,000 clones, over 70% detected once. This specimen belongs to a study of blood T cell dynamics during melanoma immunotherapy. Study-level background: Standard first-line treatment here was pembrolizumab or nivolumab plus ipilimumab in metastatic melanoma.

The study's findings and limits: Unlike progressors, later disease-control patients had W3 repertoires gaining clonality or diversity. Clones driving repertoire changes may be melanoma-specific or general immune activation.

This chain joins TRBV9 and TRBJ2-3; D could derive from TRBD1 or TRBD2 (5 bases each). The TCR originated in a human donor with melanoma. Some clones in this sample may be carry-over from other donors' samples. The sequencing here drew on blood, taken from a patient treated with checkpoint blockade. The CDR3 nucleotides are TGTGCCAGCAGCGTAGGGGGCGGGTATGGGGCTGGCACAGATACGCAGTATTTT. Protein: CASSVGGGYGAGTDTQYF.